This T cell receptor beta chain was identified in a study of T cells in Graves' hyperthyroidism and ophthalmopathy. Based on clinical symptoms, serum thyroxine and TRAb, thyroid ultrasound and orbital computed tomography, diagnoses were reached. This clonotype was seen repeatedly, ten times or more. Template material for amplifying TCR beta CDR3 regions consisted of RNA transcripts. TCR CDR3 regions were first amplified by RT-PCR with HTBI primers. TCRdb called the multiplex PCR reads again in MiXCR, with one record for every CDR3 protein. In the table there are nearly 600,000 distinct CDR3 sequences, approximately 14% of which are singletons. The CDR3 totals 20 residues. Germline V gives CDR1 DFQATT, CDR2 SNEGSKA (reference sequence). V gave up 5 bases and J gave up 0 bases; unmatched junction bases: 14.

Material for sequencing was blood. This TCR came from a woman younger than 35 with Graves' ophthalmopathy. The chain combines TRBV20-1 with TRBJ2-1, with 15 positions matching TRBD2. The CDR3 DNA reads TGCAGTGCTTTTCCCTCCGGGACTAGCGGGAGGCCCCCCTCCTACAATGAGCAGTTCTTC. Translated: CSAFPSGTSGRPPSYNEQFF.